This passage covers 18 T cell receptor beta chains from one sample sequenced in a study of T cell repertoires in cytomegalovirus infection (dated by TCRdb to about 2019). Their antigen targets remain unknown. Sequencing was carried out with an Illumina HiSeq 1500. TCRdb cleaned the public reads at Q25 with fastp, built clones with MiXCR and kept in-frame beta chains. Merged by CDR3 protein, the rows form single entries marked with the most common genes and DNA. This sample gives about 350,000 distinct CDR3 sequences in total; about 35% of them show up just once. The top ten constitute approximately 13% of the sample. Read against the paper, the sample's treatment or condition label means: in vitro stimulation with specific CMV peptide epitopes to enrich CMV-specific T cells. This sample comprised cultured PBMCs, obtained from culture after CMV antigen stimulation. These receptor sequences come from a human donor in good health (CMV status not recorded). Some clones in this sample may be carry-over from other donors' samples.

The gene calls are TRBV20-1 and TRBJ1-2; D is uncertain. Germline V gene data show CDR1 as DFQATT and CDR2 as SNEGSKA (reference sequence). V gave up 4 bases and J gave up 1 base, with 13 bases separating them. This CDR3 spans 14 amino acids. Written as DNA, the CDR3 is TGCAGTGCTAAGAGGGATAACCTTAACTATGGCTACACCTTC. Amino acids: CSAKRDNLNYGYTF.

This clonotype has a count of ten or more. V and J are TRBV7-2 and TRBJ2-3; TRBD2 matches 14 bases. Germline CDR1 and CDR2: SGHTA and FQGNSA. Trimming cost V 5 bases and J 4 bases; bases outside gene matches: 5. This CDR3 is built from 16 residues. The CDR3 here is CASSLGLAGGSDTQYF. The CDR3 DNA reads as TGTGCCAGCAGCCTTGGACTAGCGGGAGGTTCAGATACGCAGTATTTT.

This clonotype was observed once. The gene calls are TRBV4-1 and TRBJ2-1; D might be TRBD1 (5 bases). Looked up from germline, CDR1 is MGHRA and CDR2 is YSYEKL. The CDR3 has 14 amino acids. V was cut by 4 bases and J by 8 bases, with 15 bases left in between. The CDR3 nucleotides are TGCGCCAGCAGCCGCGCGCAGGGTATCGATGAGCAGTTCTTC. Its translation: CASSRAQGIDEQFF.

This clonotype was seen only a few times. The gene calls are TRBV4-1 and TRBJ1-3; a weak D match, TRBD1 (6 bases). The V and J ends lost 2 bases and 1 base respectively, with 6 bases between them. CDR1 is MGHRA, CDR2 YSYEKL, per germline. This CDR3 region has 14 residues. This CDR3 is CASSQTGSGNTIYF. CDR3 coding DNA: TGCGCCAGCAGCCAAACAGGGTCTGGAAACACCATATATTTT.

The CDR3 DNA follows: TGTGCCAGCAGCTCCCGGACGGGGAACACCGGGGAGCTGTTTTTT. This encodes CASSSRTGNTGELFF. The chain links TRBV7-2 to TRBJ2-2; D gene uncertain. Trimming left V 4 bases short and J 1 base short, with 10 bases between. Looked up from germline, CDR1 is SGHTA and CDR2 is FQGNSA. This CDR3 region has 15 residues.

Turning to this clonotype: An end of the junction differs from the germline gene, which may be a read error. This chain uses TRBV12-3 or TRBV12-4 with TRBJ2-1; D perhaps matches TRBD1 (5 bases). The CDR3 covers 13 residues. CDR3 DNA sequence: TGTGCCAGCAGTTCAGGGTCCTCCAATGAGCAGTTCTTC. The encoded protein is CASSSGSSNEQFF.

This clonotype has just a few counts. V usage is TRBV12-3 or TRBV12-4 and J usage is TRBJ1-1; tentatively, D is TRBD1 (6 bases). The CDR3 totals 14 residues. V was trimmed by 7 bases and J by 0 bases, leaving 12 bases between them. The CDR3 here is CASKGGHLNTEAFF. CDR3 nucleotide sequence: TGTGCCAGCAAAGGGGGACACTTGAACACTGAAGCTTTCTTT.

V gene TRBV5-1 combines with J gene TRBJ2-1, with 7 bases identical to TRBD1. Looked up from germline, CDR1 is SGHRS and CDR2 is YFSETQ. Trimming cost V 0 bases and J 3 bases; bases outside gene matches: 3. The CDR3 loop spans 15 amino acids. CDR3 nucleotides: TGCGCCAGCAGCTTGGGGGACAGAGACTACAATGAGCAGTTCTTC. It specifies CASSLGDRDYNEQFF.

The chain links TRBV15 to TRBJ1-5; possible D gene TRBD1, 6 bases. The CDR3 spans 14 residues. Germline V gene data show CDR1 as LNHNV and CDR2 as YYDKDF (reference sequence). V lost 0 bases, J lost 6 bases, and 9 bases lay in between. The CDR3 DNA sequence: TGTGCCACCAGCAGAGATGGGGGCACTCAGCCCCAGCATTTT. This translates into CATSRDGGTQPQHF.

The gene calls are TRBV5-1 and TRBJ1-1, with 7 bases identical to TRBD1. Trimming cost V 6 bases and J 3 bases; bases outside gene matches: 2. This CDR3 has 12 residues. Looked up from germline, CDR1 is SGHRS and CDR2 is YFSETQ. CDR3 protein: CASTTGDTEAFF. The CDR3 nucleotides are TGCGCCAGCACCACAGGGGACACTGAAGCTTTCTTT.

CDR3 sequence reads: CASSSRTTSTDTQYF. The CDR3 nucleotides are TGTGCCAGCAGCTCCCGGACTACCTCCACAGATACGCAGTATTTT. This rearrangement joins TRBV7-2 to TRBJ2-3; maybe TRBD2 (6 bases). Trimming pared 4 bases from V and 2 bases from J, leaving 13 bases between. The germline gives CDR1 SGHTA, CDR2 FQGNSA. The CDR3 spans 15 residues.

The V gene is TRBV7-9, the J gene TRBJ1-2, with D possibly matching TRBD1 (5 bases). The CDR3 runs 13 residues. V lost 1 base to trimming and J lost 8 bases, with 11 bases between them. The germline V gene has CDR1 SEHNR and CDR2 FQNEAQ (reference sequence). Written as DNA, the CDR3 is TGTGCCAGCAGCTTAGTACAGGAAGAGGGCTACACCTTC. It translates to CASSLVQEEGYTF.

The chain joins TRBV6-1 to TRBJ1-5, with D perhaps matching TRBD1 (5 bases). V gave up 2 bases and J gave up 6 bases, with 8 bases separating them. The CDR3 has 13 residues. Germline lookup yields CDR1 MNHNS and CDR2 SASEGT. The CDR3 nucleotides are TGTGCCAGCAGTGAATGGGGGAGTCAGCCCCAGCATTTT. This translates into CASSEWGSQPQHF.

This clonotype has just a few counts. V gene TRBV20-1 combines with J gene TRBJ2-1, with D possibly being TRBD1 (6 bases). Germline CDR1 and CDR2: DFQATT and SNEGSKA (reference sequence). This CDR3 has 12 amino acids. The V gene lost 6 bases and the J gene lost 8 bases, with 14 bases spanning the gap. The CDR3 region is CSARTDSDEQFF. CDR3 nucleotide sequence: TGCAGTGCGAGGACAGATAGCGATGAGCAGTTCTTC.

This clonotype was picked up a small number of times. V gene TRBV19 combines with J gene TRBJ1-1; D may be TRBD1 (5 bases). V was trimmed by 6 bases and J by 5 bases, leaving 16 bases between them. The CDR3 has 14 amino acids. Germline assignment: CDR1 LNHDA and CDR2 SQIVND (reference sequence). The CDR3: CASSPETRVTEAFF. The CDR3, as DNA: TGTGCCAGTAGCCCAGAAACCAGGGTTACTGAAGCTTTCTTT.

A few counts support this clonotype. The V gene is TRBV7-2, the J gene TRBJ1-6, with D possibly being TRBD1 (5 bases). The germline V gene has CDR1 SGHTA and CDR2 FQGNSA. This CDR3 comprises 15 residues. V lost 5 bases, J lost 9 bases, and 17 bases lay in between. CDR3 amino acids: CASSAGLSDTSPLHF. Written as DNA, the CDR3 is TGTGCCAGCAGCGCGGGCCTTTCGGACACTTCACCCCTCCACTTT.

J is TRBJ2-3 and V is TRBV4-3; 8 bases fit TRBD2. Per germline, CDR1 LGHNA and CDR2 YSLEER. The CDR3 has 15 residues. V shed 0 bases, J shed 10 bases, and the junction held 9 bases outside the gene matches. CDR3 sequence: CASSQERSGRWAQYF. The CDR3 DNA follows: TGCGCCAGCAGCCAAGAACGGAGCGGGAGATGGGCGCAGTATTTT.

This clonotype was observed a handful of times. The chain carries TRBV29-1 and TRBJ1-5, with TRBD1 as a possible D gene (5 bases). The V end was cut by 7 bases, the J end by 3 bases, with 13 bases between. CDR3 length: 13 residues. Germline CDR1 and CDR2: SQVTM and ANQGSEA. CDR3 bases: TGCAGCGCGAGCCCAGGGCTCAATCAGCCCCAGCATTTT. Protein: CSASPGLNQPQHF.